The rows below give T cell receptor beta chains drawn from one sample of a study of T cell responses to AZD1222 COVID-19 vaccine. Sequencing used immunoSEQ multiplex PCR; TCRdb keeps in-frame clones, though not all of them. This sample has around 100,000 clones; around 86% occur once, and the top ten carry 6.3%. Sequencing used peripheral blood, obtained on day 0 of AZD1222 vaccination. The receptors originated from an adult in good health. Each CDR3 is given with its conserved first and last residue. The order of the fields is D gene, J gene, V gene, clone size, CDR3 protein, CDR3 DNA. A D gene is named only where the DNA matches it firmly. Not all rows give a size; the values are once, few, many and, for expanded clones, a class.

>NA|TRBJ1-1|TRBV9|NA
CASSVAGHAEAFF
TGTGCCAGCAGCGTAGCTGGGCATGCTGAAGCTTTCTTT
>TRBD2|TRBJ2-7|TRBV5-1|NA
CASSPSAGGYEQYF
TGCGCCAGCAGCCCCTCAGCGGGAGGCTACGAGCAGTACTTC
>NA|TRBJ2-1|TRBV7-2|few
CASSLGRNNEQFF
TGTGCCAGCAGCTTGGGCCGGAACAATGAGCAGTTCTTC
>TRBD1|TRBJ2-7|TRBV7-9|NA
CASSPGQGRHEQYF
TGTGCCAGCAGCCCCGGACAGGGTCGACACGAGCAGTACTTC
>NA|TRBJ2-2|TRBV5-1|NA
CASSLMRSSGELFF
TGCGCCAGCAGCTTGATGCGGAGCTCCGGGGAGCTGTTTTTT
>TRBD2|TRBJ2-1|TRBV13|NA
CASSQGPSGRSGEQFF
TGTGCCAGCAGCCAAGGGCCTAGCGGGAGATCGGGTGAGCAGTTCTTC
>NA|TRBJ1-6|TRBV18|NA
CASSPPSKDWTVSALGNSPLHF
TGTGCCAGCTCACCACCGTCAAAAGACTGGACAGTCAGCGCGCTCGGGAATTCACCCCTCCACTTT
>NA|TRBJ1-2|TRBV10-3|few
CAISETDKGRGYGYTF
TGTGCCATCAGTGAGACCGACAAAGGGCGAGGCTATGGCTACACCTTC
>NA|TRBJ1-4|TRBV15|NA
CATTETGMEEKLFF
TGTGCCACCACTGAAACAGGGATGGAGGAAAAACTGTTTTTT
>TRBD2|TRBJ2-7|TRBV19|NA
CASSIVLAGGPLYEQYF
TGTGCCAGTAGTATAGTACTAGCGGGAGGACCGCTATACGAGCAGTACTTC
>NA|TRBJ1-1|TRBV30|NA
CAWSTAIEAFF
TGTGCCTGGTCGACGGCGATCGAAGCTTTCTTT